The rows below give T cell receptor beta chains drawn from one sample of a study of cytomegalovirus exposure and HLA in healthy donors. Data came from immunoSEQ multiplex PCR; TCRdb stores just in-frame clones and leaves some out. Of about 140,000 clones listed, more than 75% are singletons. Sequencing input: PBMCs. These receptors were obtained from a man aged 45 to 65 in good health and CMV-seronegative. The CDR3 runs from the conserved cysteine through the conserved F or W. D genes are given only for firm matches. Only part of the rows carry a size: once, few, many, or a class if the clone is expanded.

>TRBD2|TRBV2|TRBJ2-5|.|14
CASKASGGRETQYF
TGTGCCAGCAAGGCTAGCGGGGGAAGGGAGACCCAGTACTTC
>TRBD2|TRBV6-5|TRBJ2-3|.|13
CASSYPGGNTQYF
TGTGCCAGCAGTTATCCCGGGGGGAATACGCAGTATTTT
>.|TRBV4-1|TRBJ2-7|once|15
CASSQMRTSSYEQYF
TGCGCCAGCAGCCAAATGAGAACGAGCTCCTACGAGCAGTACTTC
>.|TRBV7-9|TRBJ1-1|.|15
CASSLSTDWDTEAFF
TGTGCCAGCAGCTTATCAACCGACTGGGACACTGAAGCTTTCTTT
>TRBD1|TRBV6-1|TRBJ1-4|.|14
CASSSGTGIEKLFF
TGTGCCAGCAGTTCCGGGACAGGGATCGAAAAACTGTTTTTT
>.|TRBV7-8|TRBJ2-1|.|13
CASSLPGGNEQFF
TGTGCCAGCAGCCTCCCCGGAGGGAATGAGCAGTTCTTC
>.|TRBV7-6|TRBJ1-5|.|13
CASSLGGGQPQHF
TGTGCCAGCAGCCTCGGGGGAGGTCAGCCCCAGCATTTT
>TRBD2|TRBV9|TRBJ2-5|.|14
CASSAGTSDETQYF
TGTGCCAGCAGCGCCGGGACTAGTGACGAGACCCAGTACTTC
>TRBD1|TRBV6-1|TRBJ1-2|.|13
CASSEAAGGGYTF
TGTGCCAGCAGTGAAGCGGCAGGGGGGGGCTACACCTTC
>.|TRBV6-5|TRBJ1-6|.|15
CASSYRRGRNSPLHF
TGTGCCAGCAGTTATCGACGGGGTAGGAATTCACCCCTCCACTTT
>TRBD1|TRBV7-6|TRBJ2-1|.|17
CASSLVPGTGIDNEQFF
TGTGCCAGCAGCTTAGTCCCCGGGACAGGGATAGACAATGAGCAGTTCTTC
>TRBD1|TRBV5-1|TRBJ2-4|.|17
CASSLGSTRQGRDIQYF
TGCGCCAGCAGCTTGGGATCGACGCGACAGGGTCGGGACATTCAGTACTTC
>TRBD1|TRBV27|TRBJ1-6|.|14
CATLKQGFSSPLHF
TGTGCCACCCTGAAACAGGGGTTTAGTTCACCCCTCCACTTT
>.|TRBV19|TRBJ1-5|.|15
CASRSRGGRHQPQHF
TGTGCCAGCCGCTCTCGCGGGGGCCGGCATCAGCCCCAGCATTTT
>TRBD1|TRBV6-5|TRBJ2-1|.|13
CASSYRGQGGQFF
TGTGCCAGCAGTTATCGGGGACAGGGAGGGCAGTTCTTC
>.|TRBV30|TRBJ1-1|.|12
CAWSHRNTEAFF
TGTGCCTGGAGCCACAGGAACACTGAAGCTTTCTTT
>.|TRBV4-1|TRBJ1-1|.|17
CASSLKGTGTLNTEAFF
TGCGCCAGCAGCCTAAAAGGGACTGGGACGTTGAACACTGAAGCTTTCTTT
>.|TRBV28|TRBJ2-7|.|14
CASLNRQDSYEQYF
TGTGCCAGTCTCAACCGGCAGGACTCCTACGAGCAGTACTTC
>TRBD1|TRBV2|TRBJ1-2|.|13
CASVPTGAGGYTF
TGTGCCAGTGTCCCAACAGGGGCGGGTGGCTACACCTTC
>.|TRBV11-3|TRBJ1-3|.|17
CASSLDLKQGPGNTIYF
TGTGCCAGCAGCTTAGATCTCAAGCAGGGCCCTGGAAACACCATATATTTT
>.|TRBV19|TRBJ1-2|once|12
CASSRTEDGYTF
TGTGCCAGTAGTAGGACAGAAGATGGCTACACCTTC
>TRBD1|TRBV7-9|TRBJ2-3|.|16
CASSDIGTGGADTQYF
TGTGCCAGCAGCGATATTGGGACAGGGGGCGCCGATACGCAGTATTTT
>TRBD1|TRBV7-9|TRBJ2-4|few|14
CASSLGGQGGIQYF
TGTGCCAGCAGCCTTGGTGGACAGGGGGGGATTCAGTACTTC
>TRBD2|TRBV5-1|TRBJ2-5|.|14
CASSDLAGEETQYF
TGCGCCAGCAGCGACCTAGCGGGGGAAGAGACCCAGTACTTC
>.|TRBV6-4|TRBJ2-1|.|14
CASRPDSGSVEQFF
TGTGCCAGCAGACCGGACAGTGGCTCTGTGGAGCAGTTCTTC
>TRBD2|TRBV6-4|TRBJ2-7|.|14
CASSRAGGNYEQYF
TGTGCCAGCAGCAGAGCGGGAGGGAACTACGAGCAGTACTTC
>.|TRBV10-1|TRBJ2-5|.|13
CASSEVGPETQYF
TGCGCCAGCAGTGAAGTGGGGCCTGAGACCCAGTACTTC
>TRBD2|TRBV7-9|TRBJ2-5|once|17
CASSVGLAGGGQETQYF
TGTGCCAGCAGCGTAGGACTAGCGGGAGGGGGACAAGAGACCCAGTACTTC
>.|TRBV6-5|TRBJ1-6|.|15
CASSWSSSYNSPLHF
TGTGCCAGCAGTTGGTCCAGCTCCTATAATTCACCCCTCCACTTT
>.|TRBV5-4|TRBJ2-1|.|12
CASSLGGGAGFF
TGTGCCAGCAGCTTAGGAGGGGGGGCCGGGTTCTTC
>TRBD2|TRBV27|TRBJ2-7|.|15
CASRTGTSGGNEQYF
TGTGCCAGCAGAACCGGGACTAGCGGGGGAAACGAGCAGTACTTC
>TRBD1|TRBV29-1|TRBJ1-2|few|13
CSARGQGAEGYTF
TGCAGCGCGCGTGGACAGGGGGCGGAAGGCTACACCTTC
>.|TRBV11-3|TRBJ1-5|.|17
CASSPPNARYLYQPQHF
TGTGCCAGCAGCCCCCCCAACGCTAGGTATCTTTATCAGCCCCAGCATTTT
>TRBD2|TRBV7-2|TRBJ2-3|.|14
CASSQLAGGVTQYF
TGTGCCAGCAGCCAACTAGCGGGGGGGGTGACGCAGTATTTT
>.|TRBV12-5|TRBJ2-3|.|15
CASGLVIPGADTQYF
TGTGCTAGTGGTTTGGTAATTCCAGGGGCAGATACGCAGTATTTT
>TRBD1|TRBV6-1|TRBJ2-7|few|15
CASTNRGGGLYEQYF
TGTGCCAGCACCAACAGAGGGGGCGGGCTCTACGAGCAGTACTTC
>TRBD2|TRBV7-6|TRBJ2-5|.|15
CASSLGAGGLETQYF
TGTGCCAGCAGCTTAGGGGCGGGGGGGCTCGAGACCCAGTACTTC
>TRBD1|TRBV30|TRBJ2-5|.|13
CAWSRTGEETQYF
TGTGCCTGGAGTCGGACAGGGGAAGAGACCCAGTACTTC
>.|TRBV28|TRBJ1-2|.|14
CASSFDGRPYGYTF
TGTGCCAGCAGTTTTGACGGCAGGCCCTATGGCTACACCTTC
>TRBD2|TRBV7-9|TRBJ2-7|once|13
CASDAGESYEQYF
TGTGCCAGCGATGCGGGGGAGTCCTACGAGCAGTACTTC
>TRBD1|TRBV29-1|TRBJ1-2|.|15
CSGSTGTGANYGYTF
TGCAGCGGTTCTACCGGGACAGGGGCAAACTATGGCTACACCTTC
>TRBD1|TRBV6-1|TRBJ2-7|.|15
CASSEGQVIGGEQYF
TGTGCCAGCAGTGAGGGACAGGTTATAGGGGGCGAGCAGTACTTC
>.|TRBV19|TRBJ2-7|.|14
CASSAYRDSDEQYF
TGTGCCAGTAGTGCCTACAGGGATTCCGACGAGCAGTACTTC
>.|TRBV29-1|TRBJ2-7|.|13
CSVGGGNTYEQYF
TGCAGCGTTGGGGGCGGGAACACCTACGAGCAGTACTTC
>TRBD1|TRBV5-6|TRBJ1-2|.|19
CASSLGQGARPFANYGYTF
TGTGCCAGCAGCCTTGGACAGGGGGCTAGACCCTTCGCTAACTATGGCTACACCTTC
>TRBD2|TRBV10-1|TRBJ2-1|.|15
CASAPETSGWNEQFF
TGCGCCAGCGCCCCCGAGACTAGCGGGTGGAATGAGCAGTTCTTC